The sequence of this TCR beta chain was determined in a study of blood T cell repertoires in COVID-19. Study context: The origin of the acute and convalescent COVID-19 samples was the United States, Italy and Spain. Nucleic acid was either cDNA or gDNA, and it came from T cells, B-cell-depleted T cells, or PBMCs.

The assay was immunoSEQ multiplex PCR, and TCRdb's table has in-frame clones only and misses some. The table shows tens of thousands of clones, with 88% occurring only once. The length of the CDR3 is 16 residues. The V gene end was trimmed by 4 bases and the J gene end by 5 bases; junction bases not matched to a gene: 13. Germline CDR1 is LGHNA and CDR2 is YSLEER. Sequenced material: peripheral blood. The TCR originated in a human donor in a cohort sampled during active COVID-19. V and J are TRBV4-3 and TRBJ2-5; 7 positions agree with TRBD2. CDR3 DNA sequence: TGCGCCAGCAGCCCCGGAGGAGTGCGGGAGCAGGAGACCCAGTACTTC. Its translation: CASSPGGVREQETQYF.